Below are 16 T cell receptor beta chains sequenced from a single sample in a study of blood T cells in healthy people across ages. A J-beta primer mix and a sample-barcoded 5' primer were used in a second PCR of about 6 to 12 cycles. TCRdb independently ran MiXCR on the 5' RACE reads; one entry per CDR3 protein. The profile shows about 1 million distinct CDR3 sequences, more than 40% of them singletons. The material sequenced was blood. The receptor source for this set is a woman between 55 and 75 years old in good health.

The CDR3, as DNA: TGTGCCAGCTTTGGCCGGGACGACAACTATGGCTACACCTTC. Translation: CASFGRDDNYGYTF. The chain carries TRBV12-3 or TRBV12-4 and TRBJ1-2, with D maybe TRBD1 (5 bases). The V and J ends lost 8 bases and 2 bases respectively, with 15 bases between them. The CDR3 totals 14 residues.

The gene calls are TRBV15 and TRBJ2-4; D tentatively fits TRBD1 or TRBD2 (6 bases each). V lost 1 base and J lost 1, with 14 bases in between. Germline CDR1 is LNHNV and CDR2 is YYDKDF (reference sequence). There are 17 residues in the CDR3. CDR3 sequence reads: CATSRVGGGGAKNIQYF. DNA for the CDR3: TGTGCCACCAGCAGAGTGGGGGGCGGTGGGGCCAAAAACATTCAGTACTTC. Supplemented by reference TRBV15 and TRBJ2-4, the full variable domain reads DAMVIQNPRYQVTQFGKPVTLSCSQTLNHNVMYWYQQKSSQAPKLLFHYYDKDFNNEADTPDNFQSRRPNTSFCFLDIRSPGLGDTAMYLCATSRVGGGGAKNIQYFGAGTRLSVL.

This chain joins TRBV7-6 and TRBJ2-3, with TRBD2 as a possible D gene (6 bases). The CDR3 has 15 amino acids. Trimming cost V 4 bases and J 2 bases, with 13 bases left between them. Germline V gives CDR1 SGHVS, CDR2 FNYEAQ. The DNA of the CDR3 is TGTGCCAGCAGCTCAGGACTACTCTTCACAGATACGCAGTATTTT. Protein sequence: CASSSGLLFTDTQYF. The variable domain in full, with the rest retrieved from reference TRBV7-6 and TRBJ2-3, is GAGVSQSPRYKVTKRGQDVALRCDPISGHVSLYWYRQALGQGPEFLTYFNYEAQQDKSGLPNDRFSAERPEGSISTLTIQRTEQRDSAMYRCASSSGLLFTDTQYFGPGTRLTVL.

The chain uses TRBV20-1 and TRBJ1-1; D gene uncertain. V was clipped by 3 bases and J by 1 base, with 9 bases between them. The germline V gene has CDR1 DFQATT and CDR2 SNEGSKA (reference sequence). The CDR3 has 13 amino acids. The CDR3 coding sequence is TGCAGTGCTAGGGGTTTTAGGAACACTGAAGCTTTCTTT. Translating it yields CSARGFRNTEAFF.

This clonotype occurred many times. The rearrangement links TRBV7-8 to TRBJ2-7, with no clear D. Germline lookup yields CDR1 SGHVS and CDR2 FQNEAQ. Deletions cut 6 bases from V and 0 bases from J, with 9 bases between. The CDR3 loop spans 13 amino acids. For the CDR3, the DNA is TGTGCCAGCAGTCCCAGGACCTCCTACGAGCAGTACTTC. This sequence encodes CASSPRTSYEQYF.

The chain carries TRBV20-1 and TRBJ2-3; 9 positions agree with TRBD2. CDR1 is DFQATT, CDR2 SNEGSKA, per germline (reference sequence). The V and J ends lost 6 bases and 0 bases, in that order; junction bases with no gene match: 10. The CDR3 sequence is 16 residues long. The CDR3 spells CSAQAGLAGSTDTQYF. In nucleotides, the CDR3 is TGCAGTGCCCAAGCGGGACTAGCAGGGAGCACAGATACGCAGTATTTT.

This clonotype appeared a few times. The V gene is TRBV7-9, the J gene TRBJ1-2; no firm D call. The germline V and J ends were trimmed by 5 bases and 6 bases, with 25 bases remaining between them. The V gene's germline CDR1 is SEHNR and CDR2 FQNEAQ (reference sequence). The CDR3 is made up of 17 amino acids. CDR3 coding DNA: TGTGCCAGCAGCATATTGGGATCGGGCAGGATGCTGAATGGCTACACCTTC. Amino acids: CASSILGSGRMLNGYTF.

This clonotype was found a few times. This chain uses TRBV20-1 with TRBJ2-5; TRBD2 might be the D (6 bases). The CDR3 consists of 13 residues. Trimming shortened V by 1 base and J by 2 bases, and 8 bases separated the two germline ends. Germline V gives CDR1 DFQATT, CDR2 SNEGSKA (reference sequence). The CDR3 nucleotides read TGCAGTGCTAGAGGTGGGGGGCAAGAGACCCAGTACTTC. Translating it yields CSARGGGQETQYF.

This chain joins TRBV6-4 and TRBJ2-4; 9 positions agree with TRBD2. Germline V gives CDR1 MRHNA, CDR2 SNTAGT. The CDR3 runs to 20 residues. Germline trimming cut 3 bases from V and 0 bases from J; bases unmatched to any gene: 15. DNA of the CDR3: TGTGCCAGCAGTGAAGTAGCGGGACTAGCCCATCTTCTAGCCAAAAACATTCAGTACTTC. Amino acid sequence: CASSEVAGLAHLLAKNIQYF.

The genes are TRBV7-9 and TRBJ2-7, with D possibly being TRBD1 or TRBD2 (5 bases each). Looked up from germline, CDR1 is SEHNR and CDR2 is FQNEAQ (reference sequence). This CDR3 has 15 amino acids. The germline V and J ends were trimmed by 2 bases and 0 bases, with 11 bases remaining between them. The CDR3 spells CASSLIAGTSYEQYF. The CDR3 DNA sequence: TGTGCCAGCAGCTTAATTGCAGGGACCTCCTACGAGCAGTACTTC.

The chain joins TRBV4-3 to TRBJ2-4; 8 nucleotides align to TRBD1. The germline CDR1 and CDR2 sequences are LGHNA and YSLEER. This CDR3 is built from 14 residues. V lost 3 bases and J lost 8; bases outside the gene matches: 6. The CDR3 sequence: CASSQLTGEDIQYF. The CDR3 DNA sequence: TGCGCCAGCAGCCAGCTGACAGGGGAGGACATTCAGTACTTC.

In this sample, this clonotype turned up a few times. The chain recombines TRBV18 with TRBJ2-1; unclear D gene. The J call may be mistaken, given a closer DNA end match to TRBJ2-7. The CDR3 sequence is 17 residues long. The germline CDR1 and CDR2 sequences are KGHSH and LQKENI. The CDR3 loop is CASSPDPFRRQTNEQYF. CDR3 coding DNA: TGTGCCAGCTCACCCGACCCATTTCGGAGACAAACCAATGAGCAGTACTTC.

This chain uses TRBV9 with TRBJ2-1; tentatively, D is TRBD2 (5 bases). The V gene's germline CDR1 is SGDLS and CDR2 YYNGEE. With 4 bases removed from V and 7 bases from J, the gap between germline ends came to 24 bases. The CDR3 covers 17 residues. The CDR3 DNA follows: TGTGCCAGCAGCCTAGAGGGTGGACGATCCAGGCGGAATGAGCAGTTCTTC. Translated, it gives CASSLEGGRSRRNEQFF.

This clonotype occurred a few times. The V and J genes are TRBV5-1 and TRBJ2-1; 7 bases are shared with TRBD1. Trimming took 2 bases from V and 3 from J; bases not matched to a gene: 11. The CDR3 contains 17 residues. Germline values: CDR1 SGHRS, CDR2 YFSETQ. The CDR3 region has the DNA TGCGCCAGCAGCTTAGGACAGGATCCCCTCTTCTACAATGAGCAGTTCTTC. It specifies CASSLGQDPLFYNEQFF.

This clonotype occurred a few times. J is TRBJ2-1 and V is TRBV29-1; 14 nucleotides agree with TRBD2. Germline lookup yields CDR1 SQVTM and CDR2 ANQGSEA. This CDR3 has 18 residues. The junction had 13 bases not matched to a gene; V was cut back by 3 bases and J by 6 bases. CDR3 DNA sequence: TGCAGCGTTGATAGGCTGGGGACTAGCGGGAGAACCGTCAATGAGCAGTTCTTC. This sequence encodes CSVDRLGTSGRTVNEQFF.

This clonotype was recorded many times. This chain links TRBV5-1 with TRBJ2-7; D uncertain. This CDR3 is 13 amino acids long. V was trimmed by 2 bases and J by 3 bases, leaving 9 bases between them. From germline, CDR1 is SGHRS and CDR2 YFSETQ. CDR3 protein: CASSFNSNYEQYF. CDR3 nucleotides: TGCGCCAGCAGCTTTAACAGCAACTACGAGCAGTACTTC.